The entry below describes one T cell receptor (beta chain). Its antigen is undetermined. This sample is drawn from a study of T cells in narcolepsy. Study context: Healthy controls were enrolled alongside patients with narcolepsy type 1 or type 2.

Study results and limitations: Healthy controls reportedly lacked the autoreactive clonotypes serially found in patients' blood. Same-patient CSF and blood CD4+ T cell clonotypes included HCRT-specific and TRIB2-specific autoreactive ones. Autoreactive clone sequences were missing from some blood memory CD4+ repertoires.

The assay was immunoSEQ multiplex PCR, and TCRdb's table has in-frame clones only and misses some. The sample consists of some 22,000 clones, 85% of them appearing once. V lost 8 bases to trimming and J lost 7 bases; unmatched junction nucleotides: 7. The germline CDR1 and CDR2 sequences are MNHNS and SASEGT. This CDR3 comprises 14 residues. Sequencing was performed on memory (CD45RA-) CD4+ T cells from blood. This sequence was found in a human donor in good health. The genes are TRBV6-1 and TRBJ1-5; 11 bases are a match to TRBD1. Here the CDR3 reads CASWDRGSGQPQHF. Here the CDR3 DNA reads TGTGCCAGCTGGGACAGGGGGAGCGGGCAGCCCCAGCATTTT.